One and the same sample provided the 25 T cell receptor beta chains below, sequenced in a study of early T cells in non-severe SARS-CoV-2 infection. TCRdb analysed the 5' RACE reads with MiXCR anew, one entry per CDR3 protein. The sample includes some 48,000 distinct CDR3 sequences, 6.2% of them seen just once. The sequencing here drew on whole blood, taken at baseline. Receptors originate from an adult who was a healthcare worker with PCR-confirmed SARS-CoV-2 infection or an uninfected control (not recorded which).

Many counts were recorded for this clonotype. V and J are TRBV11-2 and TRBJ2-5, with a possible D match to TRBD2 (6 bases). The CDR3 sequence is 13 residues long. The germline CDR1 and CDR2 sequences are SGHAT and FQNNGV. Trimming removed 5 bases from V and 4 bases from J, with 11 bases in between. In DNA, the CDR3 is TGTGCCAGCAGCCCCATGGGGGGAGAGACCCAGTACTTC. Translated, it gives CASSPMGGETQYF.

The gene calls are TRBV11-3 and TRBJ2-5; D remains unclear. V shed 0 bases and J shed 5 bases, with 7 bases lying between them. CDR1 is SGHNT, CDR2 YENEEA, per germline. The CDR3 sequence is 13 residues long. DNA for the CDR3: TGTGCCAGCAGCTTAGATCTGGGGGAGACCCAGTACTTC. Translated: CASSLDLGETQYF.

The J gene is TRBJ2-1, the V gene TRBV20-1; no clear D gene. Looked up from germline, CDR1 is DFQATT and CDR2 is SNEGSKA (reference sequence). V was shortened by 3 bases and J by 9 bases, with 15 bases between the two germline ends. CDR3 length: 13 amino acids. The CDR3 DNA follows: TGCAGTGCTAGGGAACTCCCCTCGGTTGAGCAGTTCTTC. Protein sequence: CSARELPSVEQFF.

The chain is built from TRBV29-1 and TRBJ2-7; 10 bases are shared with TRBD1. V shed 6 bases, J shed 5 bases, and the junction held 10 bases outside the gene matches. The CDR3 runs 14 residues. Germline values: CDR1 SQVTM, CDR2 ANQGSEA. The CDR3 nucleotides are TGCAGCGTGAACGGACAGGGGGTTACTGACGAGCAGTACTTC. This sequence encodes CSVNGQGVTDEQYF.

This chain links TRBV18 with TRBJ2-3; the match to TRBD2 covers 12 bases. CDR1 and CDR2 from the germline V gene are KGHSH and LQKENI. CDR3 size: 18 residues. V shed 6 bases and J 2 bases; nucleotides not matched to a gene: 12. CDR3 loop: CASSPGLAGQTTTDTQYF. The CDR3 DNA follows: TGTGCCAGCTCTCCCGGACTAGCGGGACAAACTACCACAGATACGCAGTATTTT.

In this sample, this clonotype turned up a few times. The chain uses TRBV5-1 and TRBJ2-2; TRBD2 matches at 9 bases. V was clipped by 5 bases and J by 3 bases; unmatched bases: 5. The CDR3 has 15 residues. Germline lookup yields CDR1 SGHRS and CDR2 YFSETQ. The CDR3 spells CASRNSGSDTGELFF. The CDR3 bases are TGCGCCAGCAGAAATAGCGGGAGTGACACCGGGGAGCTGTTTTTT.

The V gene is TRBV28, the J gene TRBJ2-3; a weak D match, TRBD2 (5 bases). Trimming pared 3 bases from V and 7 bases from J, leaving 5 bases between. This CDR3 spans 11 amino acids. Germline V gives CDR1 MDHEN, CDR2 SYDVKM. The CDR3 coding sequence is TGTGCCAGCAGTTTCGGGAATACGCAGTATTTT. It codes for CASSFGNTQYF.

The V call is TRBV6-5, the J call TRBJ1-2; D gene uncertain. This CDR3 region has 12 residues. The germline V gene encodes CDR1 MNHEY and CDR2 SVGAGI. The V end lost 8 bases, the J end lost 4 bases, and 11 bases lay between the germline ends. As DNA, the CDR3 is TGTGCCAGCTTTGATTACTTCTATGGCTACACCTTC. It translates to CASFDYFYGYTF.

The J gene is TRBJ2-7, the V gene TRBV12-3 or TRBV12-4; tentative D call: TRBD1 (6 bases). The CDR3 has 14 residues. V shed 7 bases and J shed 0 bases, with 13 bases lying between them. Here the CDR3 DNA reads TGTGCCAGCACCCGAGACAGGACCTCCTACGAGCAGTACTTC. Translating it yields CASTRDRTSYEQYF.

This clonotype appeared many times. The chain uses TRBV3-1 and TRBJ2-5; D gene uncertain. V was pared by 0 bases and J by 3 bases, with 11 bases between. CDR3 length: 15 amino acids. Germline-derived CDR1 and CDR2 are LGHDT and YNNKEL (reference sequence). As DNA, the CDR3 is TGTGCCAGCAGCCAAGATGGGCTACCCAAAGAGACCCAGTACTTC. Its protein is CASSQDGLPKETQYF.

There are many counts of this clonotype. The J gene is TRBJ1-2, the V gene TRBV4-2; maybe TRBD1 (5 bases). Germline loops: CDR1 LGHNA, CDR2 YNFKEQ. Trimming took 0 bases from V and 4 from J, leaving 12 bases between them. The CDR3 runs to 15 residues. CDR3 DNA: TGTGCCAGCAGCCAAGATCTGGGGGAGGCCTATGGCTACACCTTC. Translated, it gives CASSQDLGEAYGYTF.

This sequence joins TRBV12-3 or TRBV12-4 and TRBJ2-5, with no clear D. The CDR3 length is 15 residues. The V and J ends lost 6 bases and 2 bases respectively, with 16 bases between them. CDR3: CASSYRPAGQETQYF. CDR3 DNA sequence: TGTGCCAGCAGCTATAGGCCAGCCGGGCAAGAGACCCAGTACTTC.

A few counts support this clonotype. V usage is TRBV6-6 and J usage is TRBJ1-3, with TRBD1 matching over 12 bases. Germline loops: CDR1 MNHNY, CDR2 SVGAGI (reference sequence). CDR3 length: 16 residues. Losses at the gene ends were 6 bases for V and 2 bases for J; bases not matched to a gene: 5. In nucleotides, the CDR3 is TGTGCCAGCAGATCCCGGGACAGGGGGCCTGGAAACACCATATATTTT. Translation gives CASRSRDRGPGNTIYF.

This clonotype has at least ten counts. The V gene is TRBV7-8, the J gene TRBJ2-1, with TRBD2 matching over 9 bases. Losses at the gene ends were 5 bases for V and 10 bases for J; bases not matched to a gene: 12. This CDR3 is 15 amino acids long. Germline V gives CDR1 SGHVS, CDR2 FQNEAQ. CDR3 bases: TGTGCCAGCAGCGCCGCTAGCGGGACTCTTAGGGAGCAGTTCTTC. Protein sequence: CASSAASGTLREQFF.

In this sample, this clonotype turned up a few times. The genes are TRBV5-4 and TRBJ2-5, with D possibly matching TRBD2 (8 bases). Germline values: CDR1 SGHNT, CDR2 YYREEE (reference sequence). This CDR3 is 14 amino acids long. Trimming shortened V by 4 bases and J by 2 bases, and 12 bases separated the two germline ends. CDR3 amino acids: CASSRGGQQETQYF. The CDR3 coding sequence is TGTGCCAGCAGCCGGGGGGGACAGCAAGAGACCCAGTACTTC.

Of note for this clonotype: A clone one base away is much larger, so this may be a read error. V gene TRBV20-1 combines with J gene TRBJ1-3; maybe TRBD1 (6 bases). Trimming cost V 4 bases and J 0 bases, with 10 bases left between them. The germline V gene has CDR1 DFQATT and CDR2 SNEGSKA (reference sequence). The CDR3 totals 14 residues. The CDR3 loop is CSAITGNSGNTIYF. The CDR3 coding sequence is TGCAGTGCTATCACAGGGAACTCTGGAAACACCATATATTTT.

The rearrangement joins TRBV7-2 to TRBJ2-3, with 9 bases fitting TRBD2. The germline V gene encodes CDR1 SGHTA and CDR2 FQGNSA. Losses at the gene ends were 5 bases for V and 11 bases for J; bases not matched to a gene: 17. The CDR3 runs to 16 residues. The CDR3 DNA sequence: TGTGCCAGCAGCATGACGCTTACTAGCGGGTCAGGGGTGCAGTATTTT. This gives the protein CASSMTLTSGSGVQYF.

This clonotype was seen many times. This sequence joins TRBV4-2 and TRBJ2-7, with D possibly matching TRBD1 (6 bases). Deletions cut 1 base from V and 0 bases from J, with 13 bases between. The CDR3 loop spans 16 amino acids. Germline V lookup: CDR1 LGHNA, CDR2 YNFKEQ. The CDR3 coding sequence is TGTGCCAGCAGCCAAGCTGCAGGACAGAGCTCCTACGAGCAGTACTTC. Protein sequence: CASSQAAGQSSYEQYF.

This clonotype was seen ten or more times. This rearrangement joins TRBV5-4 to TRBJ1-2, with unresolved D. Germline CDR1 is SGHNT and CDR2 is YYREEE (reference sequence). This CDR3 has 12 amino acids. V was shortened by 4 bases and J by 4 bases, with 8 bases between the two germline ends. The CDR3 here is CASSPDGYGYTF. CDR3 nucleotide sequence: TGTGCCAGCAGCCCGGACGGCTATGGCTACACCTTC.

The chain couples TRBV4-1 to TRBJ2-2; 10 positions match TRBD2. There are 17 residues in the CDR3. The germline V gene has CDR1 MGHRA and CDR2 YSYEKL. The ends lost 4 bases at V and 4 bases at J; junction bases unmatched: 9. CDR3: CASSPLGVAGGTGELFF. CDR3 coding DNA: TGCGCCAGCAGCCCTCTGGGGGTAGCGGGAGGCACCGGGGAGCTGTTTTTT.

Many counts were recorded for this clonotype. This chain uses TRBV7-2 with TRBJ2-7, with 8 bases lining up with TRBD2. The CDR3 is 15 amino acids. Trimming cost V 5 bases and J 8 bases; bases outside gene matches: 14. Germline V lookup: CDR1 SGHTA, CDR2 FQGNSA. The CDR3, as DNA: TGTGCCAGCAGCGGCGGGGGGACTGGGGTAGTGAAGCAGTACTTC. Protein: CASSGGGTGVVKQYF.

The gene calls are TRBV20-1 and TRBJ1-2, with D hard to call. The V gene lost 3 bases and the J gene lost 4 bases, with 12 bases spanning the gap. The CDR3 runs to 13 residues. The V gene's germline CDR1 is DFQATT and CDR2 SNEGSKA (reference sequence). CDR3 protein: CSASPGRIYGYTF. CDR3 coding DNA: TGCAGTGCTAGCCCCGGACGGATCTATGGCTACACCTTC.

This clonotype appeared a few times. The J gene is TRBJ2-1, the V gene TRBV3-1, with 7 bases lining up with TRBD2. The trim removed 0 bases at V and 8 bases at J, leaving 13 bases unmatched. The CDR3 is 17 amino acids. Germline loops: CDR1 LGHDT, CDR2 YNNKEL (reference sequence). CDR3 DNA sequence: TGTGCCAGCAGCCAAGATAGAACGGGAGGAGGTGGCGATGAGCAGTTCTTC. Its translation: CASSQDRTGGGGDEQFF.

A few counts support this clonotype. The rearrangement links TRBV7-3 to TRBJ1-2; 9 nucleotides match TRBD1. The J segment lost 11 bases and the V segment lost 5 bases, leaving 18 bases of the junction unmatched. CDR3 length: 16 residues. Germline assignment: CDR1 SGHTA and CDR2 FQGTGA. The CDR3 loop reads CASSPRTGALLGEYTF. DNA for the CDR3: TGTGCCAGCAGCCCCCGGACAGGGGCCCTCCTAGGGGAGTACACCTTC.

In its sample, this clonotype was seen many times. CDR3 amino acids: CASSSRGVNYGYTF. Written as DNA, the CDR3 is TGTGCCAGCAGCTCCAGGGGGGTTAACTATGGCTACACCTTC. This chain connects TRBV7-2 to TRBJ1-2; 7 bases align to TRBD1. Germline values: CDR1 SGHTA, CDR2 FQGNSA. The CDR3 runs 14 residues. The V segment lost 4 bases and the J segment 1 base; nucleotides outside the gene matches: 3.